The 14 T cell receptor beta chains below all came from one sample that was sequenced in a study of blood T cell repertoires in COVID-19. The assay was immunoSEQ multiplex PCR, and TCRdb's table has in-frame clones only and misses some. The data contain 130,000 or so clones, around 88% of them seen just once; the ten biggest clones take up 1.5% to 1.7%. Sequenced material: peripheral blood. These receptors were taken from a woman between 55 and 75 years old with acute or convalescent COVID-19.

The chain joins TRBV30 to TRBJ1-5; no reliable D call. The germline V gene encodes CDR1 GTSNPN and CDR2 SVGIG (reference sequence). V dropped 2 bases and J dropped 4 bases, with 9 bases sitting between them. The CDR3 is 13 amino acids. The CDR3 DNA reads TGTGCCTGGAGTTACGGGGTGAATCAGCCCCAGCATTTT. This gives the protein CAWSYGVNQPQHF.

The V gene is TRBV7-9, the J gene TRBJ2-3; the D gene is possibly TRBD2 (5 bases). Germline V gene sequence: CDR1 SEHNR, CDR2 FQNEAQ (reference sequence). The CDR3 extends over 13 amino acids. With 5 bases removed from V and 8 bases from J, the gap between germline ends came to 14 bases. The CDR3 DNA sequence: TGTGCCAGCAGCGCGACTACCTCCGGTACGCAGTATTTT. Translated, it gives CASSATTSGTQYF.

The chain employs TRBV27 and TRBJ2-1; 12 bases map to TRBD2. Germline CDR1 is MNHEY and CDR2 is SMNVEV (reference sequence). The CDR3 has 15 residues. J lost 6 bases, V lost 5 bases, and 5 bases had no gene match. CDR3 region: CASSPSLAGGNEQFF. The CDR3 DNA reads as TGTGCCAGCAGTCCCTCACTAGCGGGGGGCAATGAGCAGTTCTTC.

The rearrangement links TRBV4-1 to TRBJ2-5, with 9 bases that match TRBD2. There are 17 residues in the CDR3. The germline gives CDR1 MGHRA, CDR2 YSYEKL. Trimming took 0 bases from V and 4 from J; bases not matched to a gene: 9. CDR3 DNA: TGCGCCAGCAGCCAAGAGCCGGCGGGGGGGCCCCGAGAGACCCAGTACTTC. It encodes CASSQEPAGGPRETQYF.

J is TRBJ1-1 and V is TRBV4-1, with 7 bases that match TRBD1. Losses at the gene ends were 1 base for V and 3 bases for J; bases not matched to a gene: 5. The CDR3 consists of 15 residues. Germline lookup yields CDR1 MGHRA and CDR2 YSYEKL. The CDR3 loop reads CASSQVGQGDTEAFF. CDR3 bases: TGCGCCAGCAGCCAAGTAGGCCAGGGGGACACTGAAGCTTTCTTT.

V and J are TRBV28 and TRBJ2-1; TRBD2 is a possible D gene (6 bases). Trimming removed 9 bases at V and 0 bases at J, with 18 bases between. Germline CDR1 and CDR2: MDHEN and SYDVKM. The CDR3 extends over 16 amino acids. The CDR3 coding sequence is TGTGCCAGTACCAGGGCGGGGTTGAGCTCCTACAATGAGCAGTTCTTC. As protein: CASTRAGLSSYNEQFF.

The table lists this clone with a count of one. Here the CDR3 reads CASSYRQVNTGELFF. DNA of the CDR3: TGTGCCAGCAGTTACCGACAGGTGAACACCGGGGAGCTGTTTTTT. The rearrangement joins TRBV6-5 to TRBJ2-2, with D perhaps matching TRBD1 (6 bases). CDR1 is MNHEY and CDR2 is SVGAGI in the germline V gene. The CDR3 has 15 residues. Trimming took off 2 bases at V and 1 base at J, with 8 bases between the two ends.

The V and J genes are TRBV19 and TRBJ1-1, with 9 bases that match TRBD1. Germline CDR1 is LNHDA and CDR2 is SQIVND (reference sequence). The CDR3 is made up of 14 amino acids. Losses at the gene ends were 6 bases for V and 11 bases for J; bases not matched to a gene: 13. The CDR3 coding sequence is TGTGCCAGTAGCGCAATCCATTTACAGGGGGCGGCTTTCTTT. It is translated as CASSAIHLQGAAFF.

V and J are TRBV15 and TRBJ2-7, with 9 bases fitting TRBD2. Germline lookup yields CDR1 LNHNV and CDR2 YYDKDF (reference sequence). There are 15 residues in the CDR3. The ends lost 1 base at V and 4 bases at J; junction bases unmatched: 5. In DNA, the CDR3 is TGTGCCACCAGCAGAGGCGGGGGGGATGGATACGAGCAGTACTTC. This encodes CATSRGGGDGYEQYF.

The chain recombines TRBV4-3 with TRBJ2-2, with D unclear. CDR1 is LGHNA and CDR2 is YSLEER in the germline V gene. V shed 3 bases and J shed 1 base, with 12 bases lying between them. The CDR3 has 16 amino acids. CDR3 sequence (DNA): TGCGCCAGCAGCCAGAACCTAGACGTGAACACCGGGGAGCTGTTTTTT. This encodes CASSQNLDVNTGELFF.

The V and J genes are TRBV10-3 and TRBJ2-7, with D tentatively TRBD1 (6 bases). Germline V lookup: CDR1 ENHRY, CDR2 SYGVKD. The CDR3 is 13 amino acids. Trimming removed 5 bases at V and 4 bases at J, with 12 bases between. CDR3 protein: CAISPDRRYEQYF. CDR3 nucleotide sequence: TGTGCCATCAGTCCCGACAGGAGGTACGAGCAGTACTTC.

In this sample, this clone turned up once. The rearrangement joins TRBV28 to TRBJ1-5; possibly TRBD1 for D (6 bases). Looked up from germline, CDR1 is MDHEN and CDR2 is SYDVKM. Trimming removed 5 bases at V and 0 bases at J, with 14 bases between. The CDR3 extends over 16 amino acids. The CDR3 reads CASSQRTVFSNQPQHF. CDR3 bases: TGTGCCAGCAGTCAGAGGACAGTCTTTAGCAATCAGCCCCAGCATTTT. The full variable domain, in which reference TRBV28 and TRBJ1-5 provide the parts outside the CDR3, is DVKVTQSSRYLVKRTGEKVFLECVQDMDHENMFWYRQDPGLGLRLIYFSYDVKMKEKGDIPEGYSVSREKKERFSLILESASTNQTSMYLCASSQRTVFSNQPQHFGDGTRLSIL.

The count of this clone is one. CDR3 sequence: CASSIGWGSGNTIYF. CDR3 in DNA: TGTGCCAGCAGTATCGGATGGGGCAGTGGAAACACCATATATTTT. The chain joins TRBV27 to TRBJ1-3; TRBD1 might be the D (5 bases). Germline V gene data show CDR1 as MNHEY and CDR2 as SMNVEV (reference sequence). V was trimmed by 5 bases and J by 3 bases, leaving 14 bases between them. The CDR3 runs to 15 residues.

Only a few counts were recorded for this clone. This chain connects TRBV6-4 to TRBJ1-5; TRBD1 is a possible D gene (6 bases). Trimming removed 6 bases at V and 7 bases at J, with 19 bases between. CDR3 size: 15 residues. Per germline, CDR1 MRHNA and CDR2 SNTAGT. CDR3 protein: CASRSTGREEQPQHF. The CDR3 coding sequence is TGTGCCAGCAGGAGCACAGGGAGGGAGGAACAGCCCCAGCATTTT.